Sequencing of this T cell receptor (beta chain) was carried out in a study of blood T cells in healthy people across ages. In germline, CDR1 is SGHTA, CDR2 FQGNSA. The trim removed 5 bases at V and 11 bases at J, leaving 12 bases unmatched. The CDR3 is 14 amino acids. PCR was performed a second time for about 6 to 12 cycles using a sample-barcoded 5' primer and a J-beta primer mix. TCRdb ran MiXCR on the 5' RACE reads and lists one entry per CDR3 protein. The sample has about 1,600,000 distinct CDR3 sequences, approximately 42% seen once. The chain employs TRBV7-2 and TRBJ2-5; 9 positions agree with TRBD2. Material: blood. The receptor's source is a woman under 30 in good health. The CDR3 here is CASSHSGSRNEQYF. CDR3 sequence (DNA): TGTGCCAGCAGCCATAGCGGGAGTCGGAATGAGCAGTACTTC.